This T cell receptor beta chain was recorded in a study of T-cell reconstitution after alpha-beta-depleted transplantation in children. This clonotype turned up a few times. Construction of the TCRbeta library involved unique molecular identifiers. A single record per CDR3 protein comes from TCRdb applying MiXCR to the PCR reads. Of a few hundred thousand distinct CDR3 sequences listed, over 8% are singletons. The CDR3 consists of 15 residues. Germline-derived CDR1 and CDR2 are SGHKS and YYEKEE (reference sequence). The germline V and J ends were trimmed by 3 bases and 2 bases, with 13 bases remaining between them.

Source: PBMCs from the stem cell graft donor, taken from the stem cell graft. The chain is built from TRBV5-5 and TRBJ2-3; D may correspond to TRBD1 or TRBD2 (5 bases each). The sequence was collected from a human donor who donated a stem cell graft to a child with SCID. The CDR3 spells CASSYREGFTDTQYF. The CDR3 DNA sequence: TGTGCCAGCAGCTACAGAGAGGGGTTCACAGATACGCAGTATTTT.